This TCR beta chain was recovered during a study of blood T cell repertoires in COVID-19. Study details: Collection of acute and convalescent COVID-19 samples took place in the United States, Italy and Spain. In each case, the material was cDNA or gDNA derived from T cells, B-cell-depleted T cells, or PBMCs.

In the study's own analysis: Researchers report that nucleated cell counts were estimated from reference gene primer amplification. Assay: immunoSEQ multiplex PCR; the TCRdb copy retains only in-frame clones and omits some. V and J calls and clone size are those listed in that table; D and trimming were worked out from the DNA. Of approximately 100,000 clones in the sample, about 85% were seen once. The ends lost 1 base at V and 3 bases at J; junction bases unmatched: 2. The CDR3 has 15 residues. Germline V gene data show CDR1 as SGHTA and CDR2 as FQGNSA. This sequence joins TRBV7-2 and TRBJ2-3; TRBD1 matches at 9 bases. Sequencing was performed on peripheral blood. This TCR was recovered from a human donor in a cohort sampled during active COVID-19. As DNA, the CDR3 is TGTGCCAGCAGCTTAGGGGACAGGGATACAGATACGCAGTATTTT. Encoded protein: CASSLGDRDTDTQYF.